This T cell receptor (beta chain) is drawn from a study of T cells in narcolepsy. Study-wide background: Enrolled donors included narcolepsy type 1 or type 2 patients and healthy controls.

Concerning this clone itself: Antigen unknown.

Study results and caveats: In some patient and control memory CD4+ samples, autoreactive clones were absent. Same-patient CSF and blood CD4+ T cell clonotypes included HCRT-specific and TRIB2-specific autoreactive ones. Reportedly, autoreactive clonotypes were serially detected in patients' blood but not controls'.

CDR1 is KGHSH and CDR2 is LQKENI in the germline V gene. Trimming stripped 2 bases from V and 8 bases from J, with 15 bases between. There are 14 residues in the CDR3. The assay was immunoSEQ multiplex PCR, and TCRdb's table has in-frame clones only and misses some. The sample shows 25,000 to 30,000 clones, around 87% of them seen only once. Sequences were obtained from memory (CD45RA-) CD4+ T cells from blood. This receptor was taken from a human donor in good health. The chain employs TRBV18 and TRBJ2-5; D remains unclear. The CDR3 DNA follows: TGTGCCAGCTCACCAGTCCCAGAAAGCCCCACCCAGTACTTC. It specifies CASSPVPESPTQYF.